What follows are 21 T cell receptor beta chains derived from one specimen sequenced in a study of blood T cell repertoires in COVID-19. Here immunoSEQ multiplex PCR was the method, and the copy in TCRdb shows in-frame clones only, minus some. Of roughly 150,000 clones listed, around four fifths are singletons. Sequencing was performed on peripheral blood. Receptors were obtained from a human donor in a cohort sampled during active COVID-19.

CDR3 DNA sequence: TGTGCCAGCAGCCCCTCACTAGGGGACAGGGGTTTCACCGGGGAGCTGTTTTTT. Protein sequence: CASSPSLGDRGFTGELFF. The rearrangement uses TRBV14 and TRBJ2-2; 10 bases align to TRBD1. This CDR3 is built from 18 residues. CDR1 and CDR2 from the germline V gene are SGHDN and FVKESK. Losses at the gene ends were 4 bases for V and 4 bases for J; bases not matched to a gene: 12.

This clone was observed a handful of times. The chain recombines TRBV9 with TRBJ1-6; the D is unclear. V was pared by 2 bases and J by 7 bases, with 10 bases between. Germline CDR1 is SGDLS and CDR2 is YYNGEE. CDR3 length: 14 residues. The CDR3, as DNA: TGTGCCAGCAGCGTCGACACAGACAATTCACCCCTCCACTTT. Encoded protein: CASSVDTDNSPLHF.

V gene TRBV19 combines with J gene TRBJ1-1; D is uncertain. Germline values: CDR1 LNHDA, CDR2 SQIVND (reference sequence). CDR3 length: 12 residues. The V end lost 7 bases, the J end lost 5 bases, and 11 bases lay between the germline ends. In DNA, the CDR3 is TGTGCCAGTATTCATGGAGGTACTGAAGCTTTCTTT. Its translation: CASIHGGTEAFF.

This clone has only a few counts. The chain carries TRBV9 and TRBJ2-1; TRBD2 matches 8 bases. V trimming: 4 bases; J trimming: 5 bases; junction bases outside the gene matches: 11. CDR3 length equals 16 residues. CDR1 is SGDLS and CDR2 is YYNGEE in the germline V gene. In nucleotides, the CDR3 is TGTGCCAGCAGCTCCCGGGGACTAGGGGGGGACAATGAGCAGTTCTTC. Translating it yields CASSSRGLGGDNEQFF.

This clone was recorded only once. The chain uses TRBV2 and TRBJ1-1; 7 bases match TRBD1. Germline V gene sequence: CDR1 SNHLY, CDR2 FYNNEI. V lost 6 bases and J lost 4; bases outside the gene matches: 5. The CDR3 loop spans 13 amino acids. CDR3 sequence: CASRAAGGTEAFF. The DNA of the CDR3 is TGTGCCAGCAGGGCGGCAGGGGGCACTGAAGCTTTCTTT. Looking up the rest from reference TRBV2 and TRBJ1-1 gives the full variable domain: EPEVTQTPSHQVTQMGQEVILRCVPISNHLYFYWYRQILGQKVEFLVSFYNNEISEKSEIFDDQFSVERPDGSNFTLKIRSTKLEDSAMYFCASRAAGGTEAFFGQGTRLTVV.

This clone was seen only once. The chain recombines TRBV28 with TRBJ1-2; 8 nucleotides align to TRBD1. The germline V gene has CDR1 MDHEN and CDR2 SYDVKM. Trimming removed 3 bases from V and 8 bases from J; junction bases left unmatched: 5. This CDR3 is built from 13 residues. CDR3 amino acids: CASSLTGVGGYTF. The CDR3, as DNA: TGTGCCAGCAGTTTGACAGGGGTGGGAGGCTACACCTTC.

The chain has TRBV6-4 and TRBJ1-5, with 9 positions matching TRBD1. Unmatched junction bases numbered 9, after V lost 0 bases and J lost 0 bases. The germline gives CDR1 MRHNA, CDR2 SNTAGT. The CDR3 is 19 amino acids. The CDR3 DNA follows: TGTGCCAGCAGTGACTCGCCGGGACAGGGACTTCATAGCAATCAGCCCCAGCATTTT. It encodes CASSDSPGQGLHSNQPQHF.

This clone turned up a few times. The V gene is TRBV30, the J gene TRBJ2-3; D is undetermined. Germline assignment: CDR1 GTSNPN and CDR2 SVGIG (reference sequence). The CDR3 loop spans 11 amino acids. With 2 bases removed from V and 2 bases from J, the gap between germline ends came to 2 bases. The chain's CDR3 is CAWSYTDTQYF. CDR3 nucleotides: TGTGCCTGGAGTTACACAGATACGCAGTATTTT.

This chain uses TRBV2 with TRBJ2-2; TRBD2 might be the D (7 bases). CDR1 is SNHLY, CDR2 FYNNEI, per germline. The CDR3 totals 16 residues. The V end was cut by 7 bases, the J end by 2 bases, with 17 bases between. The CDR3 region is CASTPVGGANTGELFF. CDR3 DNA: TGTGCCAGCACCCCAGTGGGGGGGGCAAACACCGGGGAGCTGTTTTTT.

The genes are TRBV28 and TRBJ1-2, with TRBD1 identical over 7 bases. The CDR3 is 18 amino acids. CDR1 MDHEN and CDR2 SYDVKM come from the germline V gene. V lost 3 bases, J lost 8 bases, and 21 bases stayed unmatched. The DNA of the CDR3 is TGTGCCAGCAGTTTTCTCGGGAGTACTAGACAGGGTCAGGCGGGCTACACCTTC. As protein: CASSFLGSTRQGQAGYTF.

The chain has TRBV3-1 (or the pseudogene TRBV3-2) and TRBJ2-3; TRBD2 matches at 11 bases. V gave up 0 bases and J gave up 5 bases; unmatched junction bases: 4. Germline CDR1 and CDR2: LGHDT and YNNKEL (reference sequence). This CDR3 is built from 16 residues. This chain's CDR3 is CASSQEASGGLDTQYF. DNA of the CDR3: TGTGCCAGCAGCCAAGAAGCTAGCGGGGGGCTAGATACGCAGTATTTT.

The chain has TRBV18 and TRBJ1-5; D gene unclear. Trimming took off 2 bases at V and 7 bases at J, with 12 bases between the two ends. The CDR3 is 14 amino acids. From germline, CDR1 is KGHSH and CDR2 LQKENI. Here the CDR3 reads CASSPAGSLQPQHF. The CDR3 nucleotides are TGTGCCAGCTCACCAGCCGGGTCCTTACAGCCCCAGCATTTT.

This chain joins TRBV11-2 and TRBJ2-1; 7 positions match TRBD2. Losses at the gene ends were 1 base for V and 10 bases for J; bases not matched to a gene: 1. The V gene's germline CDR1 is SGHAT and CDR2 FQNNGV. The CDR3 contains 12 residues. Here the CDR3 DNA reads TGTGCCAGCAGCTTAGCCGGGAGGGAGCAGTTCTTC. It specifies CASSLAGREQFF. Full variable domain (remainder filled in from reference TRBV11-2 and TRBJ2-1): EAGVAQSPRYKIIEKRQSVAFWCNPISGHATLYWYQQILGQGPKLLIQFQNNGVVDDSQLPKDRFSAERLKGVDSTLKIQPAKLEDSAVYLCASSLAGREQFFGPGTRLTVL.

The chain recombines TRBV2 with TRBJ2-5; unclear D gene. This CDR3 comprises 13 residues. CDR1 SNHLY and CDR2 FYNNEI come from the germline V gene. V was pared by 3 bases and J by 3 bases, with 8 bases between. In DNA, the CDR3 is TGTGCCAGCAGTGAGAGCAGGAAAGAGACCCAGTACTTC. This encodes CASSESRKETQYF.

V is TRBV19 and J is TRBJ1-2; maybe TRBD1 (6 bases). From germline, CDR1 is LNHDA and CDR2 SQIVND (reference sequence). The CDR3 runs 15 residues. The germline V and J ends were trimmed by 0 bases and 1 base, with 9 bases remaining between them. For the CDR3, the DNA is TGTGCCAGTAGTATAGAAAGGGGGTTTAACTATGGCTACACCTTC. As protein: CASSIERGFNYGYTF.

This chain connects TRBV21-1 to TRBJ2-5; the table names TRBD1, a call not compared with the DNA. TRBV21-1 is marked as a pseudogene. This CDR3 has 16 amino acids. CDR3 in DNA: TGTGCCAGCAGCGAGGTCCCCGGGACAGGAGGCGAGACCCAGTACTTC. Residues: CASSEVPGTGGETQYF.

The chain has TRBV10-3 and TRBJ2-7; D might be TRBD2 (6 bases). CDR3 length equals 15 residues. The germline V gene encodes CDR1 ENHRY and CDR2 SYGVKD. V lost 6 bases to trimming and J lost 1 base, with 16 bases between them. The DNA for the CDR3 is TGTGCCATCAGGCCTTTCGGGGCGGGGTCCTACGAGCAGTACTTC. Protein: CAIRPFGAGSYEQYF.

This chain uses TRBV6-5 with TRBJ2-7; D is uncertain. CDR3 size: 13 residues. V lost 7 bases to trimming and J lost 3 bases, with 13 bases between them. CDR1 MNHEY and CDR2 SVGAGI come from the germline V gene. The CDR3 protein is CASNPTGFYEQYF. The CDR3 nucleotides are TGTGCCAGCAACCCCACCGGTTTCTACGAGCAGTACTTC.

The genes are TRBV10-1 and TRBJ2-1; no firm D call. The CDR3 extends over 13 amino acids. V lost 5 bases and J lost 4, with 9 bases in between. Per the germline V gene, CDR1 is WNHNN and CDR2 is SYGVQD (reference sequence). The DNA for the CDR3 is TGCGCCAGCAGTCCCGCGCTATACAATGAGCAGTTCTTC. The encoded protein is CASSPALYNEQFF.

The chain has TRBV6-2 or TRBV6-3 and TRBJ2-7; perhaps TRBD1 as D (5 bases). CDR1 is MNHEY and CDR2 is SVGEGT in the germline V gene. V was pared by 4 bases and J by 7 bases, with 20 bases between. This CDR3 is built from 15 residues. CDR3 in amino acids: CASSLTSDKPWEQYF. CDR3 nucleotides: TGTGCCAGCAGTTTAACTTCGGACAAGCCGTGGGAGCAGTACTTC.

The V and J genes are TRBV6-5 and TRBJ1-5, with 7 positions matching TRBD1. Germline V gene data show CDR1 as MNHEY and CDR2 as SVGAGI. This CDR3 region has 15 residues. V gave up 6 bases and J gave up 1 base; unmatched junction bases: 6. The CDR3 DNA reads TGTGCCAGCAGATTGACAGGGAGGAGCAATCAGCCCCAGCATTTT. Amino acids: CASRLTGRSNQPQHF.